The T cell receptor (beta chain) under discussion was sequenced for a study of CD8+CD57+ T cells in acquired aplastic anemia. Across the study: Sorted CD4+ and CD8+ cells yielded DNA averaging approximately 3 ug.

Patients sequenced had flow cytometry evidence of CD8+CD57+ cell expansion. All patients were therapy-naive when blood was sampled. TCR beta VDJ combinations and CDR3 sequences were profiled from genomic DNA. A single record per CDR3 protein comes from TCRdb applying MiXCR to the reads. The sample carries about 200,000 distinct CDR3 sequences, almost 50% recorded once. This receptor was identified in a human donor with aplastic anemia. Sequenced: sorted CD4+, CD8+, or CD8+CD57+ T cells (not recorded which) from PBMCs.

CDR3 DNA: TGTGCCAGCAGCGTCGGGGCGGCTAGCGGGGGGCAGTACTTC. It translates to CASSVGAASGGQYF. The genes are TRBV9 and TRBJ2-5; 11 bases agree with TRBD2. The germline gives CDR1 SGDLS, CDR2 YYNGEE. V shed 2 bases and J 11 bases; nucleotides not matched to a gene: 8. CDR3 length: 14 amino acids.